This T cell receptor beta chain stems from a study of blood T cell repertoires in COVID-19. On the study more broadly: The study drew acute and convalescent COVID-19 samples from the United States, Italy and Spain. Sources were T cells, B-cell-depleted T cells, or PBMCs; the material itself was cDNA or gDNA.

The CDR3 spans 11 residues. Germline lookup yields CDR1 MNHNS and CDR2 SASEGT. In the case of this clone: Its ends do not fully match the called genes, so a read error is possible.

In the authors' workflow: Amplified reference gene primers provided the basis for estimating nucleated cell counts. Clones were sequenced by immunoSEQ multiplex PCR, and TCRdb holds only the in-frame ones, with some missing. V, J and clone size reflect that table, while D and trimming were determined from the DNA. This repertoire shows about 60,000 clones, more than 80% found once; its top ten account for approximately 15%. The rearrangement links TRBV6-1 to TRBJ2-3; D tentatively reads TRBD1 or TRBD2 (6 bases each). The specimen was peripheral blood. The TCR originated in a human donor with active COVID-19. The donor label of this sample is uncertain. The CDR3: CASGEGGTQYF. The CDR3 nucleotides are TGTGCCAGCGGTGAGGGGGGTACGCAGTATTTT.